Given below is one TCR beta chain in context. The data derive from a study of blood T cell repertoires in COVID-19. Across the study: Samples of COVID-19 (acute and convalescent) were obtained from the United States, Italy and Spain. PBMCs, B-cell-depleted T cells, or T cells were the source of the cDNA or gDNA that made up the material.

Individuals aged roughly 18 to 100 years were recruited from around 22 US areas. The CDR3 totals 13 residues. V lost 10 bases and J 2 bases, leaving 13 bases between the germline ends. The assay was immunoSEQ multiplex PCR, and TCRdb's table has in-frame clones only and misses some. The sample comprises about 320,000 clones, 85% of which are singletons, and approximately 1.9% rests with the top ten. This TCR was sampled from a woman in her thirties who had been exposed to COVID-19. V and J are TRBV12-3 or TRBV12-4 and TRBJ2-3; tentatively, D is TRBD2 (6 bases). Sequenced material: PBMCs or T cells enriched from blood (not recorded which). The CDR3 protein is CATRERATDTQYF. CDR3 nucleotides: TGTGCCACCCGCGAGCGGGCCACAGATACGCAGTATTTT.